This T cell receptor beta chain was sequenced in a study of shared clonotypes between healthy human individuals. Concerning this clone: One junction end does not reproduce the germline sequence, and a read error may be involved.

Naive-designated CD8 cells lacked CD45RO, were positively enriched for CCR7, and omitted terminally differentiated effector memory CD45RA+ cells. TCRdb's table, derived via immunoSEQ multiplex PCR, lists solely in-frame clones and lacks some. The data contain just over 2,000,000 clones, around 96% of them singletons. Germline loops: CDR1 SGHNT, CDR2 YYREEE (reference sequence). The CDR3 is made up of 15 amino acids. This chain links TRBV5-4 with TRBJ2-7, with 7 bases that match TRBD1. The TCR originated in a man aged 18-30 years in good health. The sequencing input was naive CD8+ T cells sorted from blood. The DNA for the CDR3 is TGTGCCAGCAGCCCCGGGACAGATCTCTCCTACGAGCAGTATTTC. This translates into CASSPGTDLSYEQYF.